This T cell receptor (beta chain) was retrieved from a study of blood T cell repertoires in COVID-19. Data came from immunoSEQ multiplex PCR; TCRdb stores just in-frame clones and leaves some out. The table shows over 200,000 clones, with approximately 85% occurring only once. J gave up 5 bases and V 7 bases, and 13 bases lay outside the gene matches. Germline CDR1 SNHLY, CDR2 FYNNEI. The CDR3 consists of 15 residues. Sequencing was performed on peripheral blood. This sequence originates from a human donor in a cohort sampled during active COVID-19. The chain couples TRBV2 to TRBJ1-1, with 7 bases identical to TRBD1. The CDR3 is CASTPRQGGWTEAFF. The CDR3 DNA reads as TGTGCCAGCACACCGAGACAGGGTGGTTGGACTGAAGCTTTCTTT.